Shown below are 28 T cell receptor beta chains from a single sample sequenced in a study of blood T cell repertoires in COVID-19. The repertoire was sequenced with immunoSEQ multiplex PCR; TCRdb's copy has only in-frame clones and lacks some. The sample consists of about 270,000 clones, more than 75% of them appearing once. Sequenced material: PBMCs or T cells enriched from blood (not recorded which). The receptors shown here come from a woman aged 55 to 70 in a cohort exposed to, infected with or recovered from COVID-19 (not recorded which).

V is TRBV19 and J is TRBJ1-1; D is perhaps TRBD1 (6 bases). V dropped 5 bases and J dropped 5 bases, with 12 bases sitting between them. In germline, CDR1 is LNHDA, CDR2 SQIVND (reference sequence). This CDR3 is built from 13 residues. Written as DNA, the CDR3 is TGTGCCAGTAGTTGGGCAGGGGAGACTGAAGCTTTCTTT. Its protein product is CASSWAGETEAFF.

V usage is TRBV6-1 and J usage is TRBJ2-7, with D perhaps matching TRBD1 (5 bases). CDR3 length equals 13 residues. V dropped 3 bases and J dropped 3 bases, with 9 bases sitting between them. The germline V gene has CDR1 MNHNS and CDR2 SASEGT. The DNA for the CDR3 is TGTGCCAGCAGTGATCAGGGTTTCTACGAGCAGTACTTC. Protein product: CASSDQGFYEQYF.

The chain carries TRBV7-8 and TRBJ1-2; 7 positions agree with TRBD1. Germline loops: CDR1 SGHVS, CDR2 FQNEAQ. Germline trimming cut 4 bases from V and 0 bases from J; bases unmatched to any gene: 8. This CDR3 is built from 16 residues. CDR3 in DNA: TGTGCCAGCAGCTCTGAGGAGGGGGCCCCTAACTATGGCTACACCTTC. This encodes CASSSEEGAPNYGYTF. Looking up the rest from reference TRBV7-8 and TRBJ1-2 gives the full variable domain: GAGVSQSPRYKVAKRGQDVALRCDPISGHVSLFWYQQALGQGPEFLTYFQNEAQLDKSGLPSDRFFAERPEGSVSTLKIQRTQQEDSAVYLCASSSEEGAPNYGYTFGSGTRLTVV.

In this sample, this clone turned up once. The same CDR3 arises from other DNA sequences in this sample as well. The V call is TRBV9, the J call TRBJ2-2; TRBD2 agrees at 13 bases. V trimming: 2 bases; J trimming: 4 bases; junction bases outside the gene matches: 2. The CDR3 spans 16 residues. CDR1 and CDR2 (germline): SGDLS, YYNGEE. The CDR3 is CASSVGLAGVTGELFF. Here the CDR3 DNA reads TGTGCCAGCAGCGTCGGACTAGCGGGGGTCACCGGGGAGCTGTTTTTT.

The V gene is TRBV6-5, the J gene TRBJ2-1, with TRBD2 identical over 8 bases. J was trimmed by 8 bases and V by 7 bases; bases with no gene match: 13. The CDR3 runs to 15 residues. The germline V gene encodes CDR1 MNHEY and CDR2 SVGAGI. CDR3 residues: CASTKSGLGVDEQFF. In nucleotides, the CDR3 is TGTGCCAGCACCAAATCGGGACTAGGGGTGGATGAGCAGTTCTTC.

The rearrangement uses TRBV28 and TRBJ2-7, with D tentatively TRBD1 (6 bases). Germline V CDR1 and CDR2: MDHEN, SYDVKM. Trimming took off 6 bases at V and 4 bases at J, with 19 bases between the two ends. The CDR3 has 15 amino acids. The CDR3 DNA reads as TGTGCCAGCAGGGGGACGGACAGTGGAGGTTACGAGCAGTACTTC. This gives the protein CASRGTDSGGYEQYF.

The V call is TRBV13, the J call TRBJ1-4; D may be TRBD1 (6 bases). Germline V gene lookup returns CDR1 PRHDT and CDR2 FYEKMQ (reference sequence). With 0 bases removed from V and 8 bases from J, the gap between germline ends came to 19 bases. This CDR3 contains 17 residues. Here the CDR3 reads CASSLGQGRGKGEKLFF. The CDR3 nucleotides are TGTGCCAGCAGCTTAGGACAGGGTAGGGGTAAGGGCGAAAAACTGTTTTTT.

The chain recombines TRBV28 with TRBJ2-7, with 11 bases matching TRBD2. Germline-derived CDR1 and CDR2 are MDHEN and SYDVKM. The CDR3 has 19 amino acids. The trim removed 3 bases at V and 3 bases at J, leaving 16 bases unmatched. CDR3: CASSFPEGSGRAEDYEQYF. The CDR3 DNA is TGTGCCAGCAGTTTTCCCGAGGGTAGCGGGAGGGCGGAGGACTACGAGCAGTACTTC.

The rearrangement joins TRBV2 to TRBJ1-5; 7 bases line up with TRBD1. The V segment lost 6 bases and the J segment 2 bases; nucleotides outside the gene matches: 4. The germline V gene has CDR1 SNHLY and CDR2 FYNNEI. The CDR3 runs 14 residues. CDR3 in amino acids: CASRAGGGNQPQHF. The CDR3 DNA is TGTGCCAGCAGGGCAGGGGGAGGCAATCAGCCCCAGCATTTT.

The chain is built from TRBV9 and TRBJ2-1, with D maybe TRBD1 (6 bases). V was pared by 4 bases and J by 0 bases, with 11 bases between. CDR1 is SGDLS and CDR2 is YYNGEE in the germline V gene. The CDR3 totals 15 residues. The CDR3 sequence is CASSLQGSSYNEQFF. The CDR3 DNA reads TGTGCCAGCAGCCTACAGGGCAGCTCCTACAATGAGCAGTTCTTC.

The chain joins TRBV7-3 to TRBJ1-1, with unresolved D. The V end lost 5 bases, the J end lost 7 bases, and 14 bases lay between the germline ends. CDR1 and CDR2 from the germline V gene are SGHTA and FQGTGA. CDR3 size: 13 residues. CDR3 sequence reads: CASSPYDRSEAFF. CDR3 sequence (DNA): TGTGCCAGCAGCCCCTACGATAGGAGTGAAGCTTTCTTT.

This clone was detected only a few times. This sequence joins TRBV5-5 and TRBJ1-6; D is uncertain. This CDR3 has 16 residues. Germline assignment: CDR1 SGHKS and CDR2 YYEKEE (reference sequence). Trimming removed 3 bases at V and 7 bases at J, with 17 bases between. The CDR3 spells CASSSRPEAINSPLHF. In DNA, the CDR3 is TGTGCCAGCAGCTCTCGACCCGAGGCGATAAATTCACCCCTCCACTTT.

There are many counts of this clone. The chain carries TRBV19 and TRBJ2-7; D gene unclear. With 5 bases removed from V and 4 bases from J, the gap between germline ends came to 12 bases. This CDR3 has 13 amino acids. CDR1 and CDR2 (germline): LNHDA, SQIVND (reference sequence). The CDR3 here is CASSPNHSYEQYF. Here the CDR3 DNA reads TGTGCCAGTAGTCCCAATCACAGTTACGAGCAGTACTTC.

The rearrangement joins TRBV5-6 to TRBJ1-1; 9 nucleotides match TRBD1. V was clipped by 4 bases and J by 11 bases; unmatched bases: 9. The CDR3 loop spans 13 amino acids. Germline CDR1 SGHDT, CDR2 YYEEEE. The CDR3 coding sequence is TGTGCCAGCAGCACAAGGACAGGGGTGAGCGCTTTCTTT. It encodes CASSTRTGVSAFF.

This clone was counted between two and nine times. The chain employs TRBV5-1 and TRBJ2-2; 12 bases are a match to TRBD2. The junction had 6 bases not matched to a gene; V was cut back by 0 bases and J by 9 bases. The CDR3 spans 16 residues. Germline lookup yields CDR1 SGHRS and CDR2 YFSETQ. This CDR3 reads CASSLVRLAGARELFF. CDR3 nucleotide sequence: TGCGCCAGCAGCTTGGTTCGACTAGCGGGAGCTCGGGAGCTGTTTTTT.

The V gene is TRBV5-6, the J gene TRBJ2-5, with TRBD1 matching over 7 bases. Germline lookup yields CDR1 SGHDT and CDR2 YYEEEE. This CDR3 comprises 14 residues. The J segment lost 5 bases and the V segment lost 3 bases, leaving 7 bases of the junction unmatched. The CDR3 nucleotides read TGTGCCAGCAGCTCCGTCGACAGGGCTGAGACCCAGTACTTC. Amino acid sequence: CASSSVDRAETQYF. Complete variable domain (other parts from reference TRBV5-6 and TRBJ2-5): DAGVTQSPTHLIKTRGQQVTLRCSPKSGHDTVSWYQQALGQGPQFIFQYYEEEERQRGNFPDRFSGHQFPNYSSELNVNALLLGDSALYLCASSSVDRAETQYFGPGTRLLVL.

The chain is built from TRBV5-1 and TRBJ2-1, with D possibly TRBD2 on 5 matching bases. Deletions cut 2 bases from V and 9 bases from J, with 9 bases between. Germline CDR1 SGHRS, CDR2 YFSETQ. The CDR3 length is 12 residues. CDR3: CASSFEGVEQFF. As DNA, the CDR3 is TGCGCCAGCAGCTTCGAGGGAGTTGAGCAGTTCTTC. The full variable domain, its missing parts supplied by reference TRBV5-1 and TRBJ2-1, is KAGVTQTPRYLIKTRGQQVTLSCSPISGHRSVSWYQQTPGQGLQFLFEYFSETQRNKGNFPGRFSGRQFSNSRSEMNVSTLELGDSALYLCASSFEGVEQFFGPGTRLTVL.

The rearrangement joins TRBV28 to TRBJ2-5; 8 bases align to TRBD1. Per the germline V gene, CDR1 is MDHEN and CDR2 is SYDVKM. The junction had 10 bases not matched to a gene; V was cut back by 6 bases and J by 4 bases. This CDR3 is 15 amino acids long. The CDR3 is CASRTGQGGRETQYF. DNA of the CDR3: TGTGCCAGCAGGACAGGACAGGGTGGTCGAGAGACCCAGTACTTC.

This chain joins TRBV18 and TRBJ1-5; 7 positions agree with TRBD1. The V segment lost 6 bases and the J segment 6 bases; nucleotides outside the gene matches: 11. The CDR3 has 15 amino acids. Germline CDR1 KGHSH, CDR2 LQKENI. CDR3: CASSPGQARGQPQHF. The CDR3 DNA sequence: TGTGCCAGCTCCCCAGGACAGGCCCGGGGTCAGCCCCAGCATTTT.

This chain connects TRBV11-2 to TRBJ2-1; 8 bases align to TRBD2. The CDR3 covers 16 residues. The junction had 11 bases not matched to a gene; V was cut back by 4 bases and J by 6 bases. Germline lookup yields CDR1 SGHAT and CDR2 FQNNGV. The CDR3 region is CASSSTLVAGTNEQFF. CDR3 coding DNA: TGTGCCAGCAGCTCAACGTTAGTAGCGGGAACCAATGAGCAGTTCTTC.

The rearrangement joins TRBV5-1 to TRBJ1-6; the D is unclear. V was shortened by 4 bases and J by 0 bases, with 11 bases between the two germline ends. Germline CDR1 and CDR2: SGHRS and YFSETQ. CDR3 size: 16 residues. This CDR3 reads CASSRDRSSYNSPLHF. The CDR3 DNA reads as TGCGCCAGCAGCCGAGATAGGAGCTCCTATAATTCACCCCTCCACTTT.

This chain connects TRBV6-2 or TRBV6-3 to TRBJ2-1, with 11 bases matching TRBD2. Germline V gene sequence: CDR1 MNHEY, CDR2 SVGEGT. The CDR3 consists of 17 residues. Losses at the gene ends were 3 bases for V and 4 bases for J; bases not matched to a gene: 8. The CDR3 loop reads CASSYTTSGTKYNEQFF. The CDR3 region has the DNA TGTGCCAGCAGTTATACGACTAGCGGGACGAAATACAATGAGCAGTTCTTC.

V usage is TRBV19 and J usage is TRBJ2-1, with TRBD2 identical over 9 bases. Germline assignment: CDR1 LNHDA and CDR2 SQIVND (reference sequence). V shed 3 bases and J 4 bases; nucleotides not matched to a gene: 4. The CDR3 consists of 15 residues. The CDR3 loop is CASSMSGGRYNEQFF. The CDR3 bases are TGTGCCAGTAGTATGAGCGGGGGGAGGTACAATGAGCAGTTCTTC.

This sequence joins TRBV28 and TRBJ1-5; TRBD1 is a possible D gene (5 bases). The CDR3 runs 15 residues. The V gene lost 7 bases and the J gene lost 1 base, with 14 bases spanning the gap. Germline V lookup: CDR1 MDHEN, CDR2 SYDVKM. The CDR3 here is CASNNEGLSNQPQHF. DNA of the CDR3: TGTGCCAGCAATAACGAGGGACTGAGCAATCAGCCCCAGCATTTT.

The V and J genes are TRBV2 and TRBJ1-4; no reliable D call. Trimming pared 3 bases from V and 0 bases from J, leaving 8 bases between. Germline values: CDR1 SNHLY, CDR2 FYNNEI. CDR3 size: 15 residues. The CDR3 nucleotides read TGTGCCAGCAGTGATCTTACAGCAACTAATGAAAAACTGTTTTTT. Translated, it gives CASSDLTATNEKLFF.

J is TRBJ2-1 and V is TRBV7-9, with TRBD2 identical over 10 bases. J lost 5 bases, V lost 3 bases, and 10 bases had no gene match. CDR3 length: 17 residues. Germline CDR1 is SEHNR and CDR2 is FQNEAQ (reference sequence). In DNA form, the CDR3 reads TGTGCCAGCAGCTTCAGGGCTAGCGGGAGTTTGGACAATGAGCAGTTCTTC. It is translated as CASSFRASGSLDNEQFF.

V gene TRBV6-8 combines with J gene TRBJ2-7; perhaps TRBD1 as D (6 bases). Germline assignment: CDR1 MNHGY and CDR2 SAAAGT. There are 15 residues in the CDR3. Trimming took off 1 base at V and 6 bases at J, with 16 bases between the two ends. The CDR3 loop is CASSYCQGIGGEQYF. The CDR3 DNA is TGTGCCAGCAGTTACTGCCAGGGGATAGGGGGCGAGCAGTACTTC.

J is TRBJ1-6 and V is TRBV28; D gene uncertain. V lost 10 bases, J lost 10 bases, and 14 bases lay in between. CDR1 MDHEN and CDR2 SYDVKM come from the germline V gene. This CDR3 is 12 amino acids long. CDR3 in amino acids: CATRKAGSPLHF. The CDR3 nucleotides read TGTGCCACCCGGAAGGCGGGGTCACCCCTCCACTTT.